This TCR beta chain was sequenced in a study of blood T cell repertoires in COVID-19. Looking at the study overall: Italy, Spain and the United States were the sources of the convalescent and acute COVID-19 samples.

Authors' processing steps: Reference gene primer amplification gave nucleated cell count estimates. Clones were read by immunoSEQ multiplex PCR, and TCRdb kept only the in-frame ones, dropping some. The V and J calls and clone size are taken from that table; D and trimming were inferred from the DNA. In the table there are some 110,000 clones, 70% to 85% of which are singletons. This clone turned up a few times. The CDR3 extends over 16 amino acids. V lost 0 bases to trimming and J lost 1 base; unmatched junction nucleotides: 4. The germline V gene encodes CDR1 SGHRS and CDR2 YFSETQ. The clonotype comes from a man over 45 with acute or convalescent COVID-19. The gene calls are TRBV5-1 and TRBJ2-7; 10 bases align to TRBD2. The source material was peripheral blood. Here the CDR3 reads CASSLGRAGGSYEQYF. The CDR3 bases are TGCGCCAGCAGCTTGGGGCGAGCGGGAGGGTCCTACGAGCAGTACTTC.